The 23 T cell receptor beta chains listed next were all sequenced from one sample in a study of response to subunit inactivated influenza vaccine. TCRdb fed the RT-PCR reads into MiXCR, producing one record per CDR3 protein. The top ten hold approximately 3% of the sample, which has some 520,000 distinct CDR3 sequences, about 15% seen once. The sequences come from CD4+ T cells sorted from PBMCs, collected less than 30 months after vaccination. All receptors derive from a man aged 45-69 years who received an inactivated influenza vaccine.

The genes are TRBV20-1 and TRBJ2-1; TRBD2 matches at 11 bases. From germline, CDR1 is DFQATT and CDR2 SNEGSKA (reference sequence). The CDR3 has 19 residues. With V trimmed by 0 bases and J by 0 bases, 10 bases remained unmatched. In DNA form, the CDR3 reads TGCAGTGCTAGAGATCTCGGACTAGCGGGCGCAAGCTCCTACAATGAGCAGTTCTTC. It is translated as CSARDLGLAGASSYNEQFF.

This clonotype was counted at least ten times. J is TRBJ2-1 and V is TRBV29-1, with D perhaps matching TRBD1 or TRBD2 (5 bases each). Trimming left V 4 bases short and J 2 bases short, with 9 bases between. There are 13 residues in the CDR3. Germline-derived CDR1 and CDR2 are SQVTM and ANQGSEA. CDR3 DNA: TGCAGCGTTGTTGGGGACCCCTACAATGAGCAGTTCTTC. Encoded protein: CSVVGDPYNEQFF.

This clonotype was picked up a small number of times. The chain combines TRBV2 with TRBJ2-1; 9 bases align to TRBD1. V was clipped by 7 bases and J by 7 bases; unmatched bases: 5. The CDR3 is 13 residues long. CDR1 is SNHLY, CDR2 FYNNEI, per germline. CDR3 DNA sequence: TGTGCCAGCAACAGGGGGCTATTGAATGAGCAGTTCTTC. Its translation is CASNRGLLNEQFF. Drawing the rest from reference TRBV2 and TRBJ2-1, the complete variable domain is EPEVTQTPSHQVTQMGQEVILRCVPISNHLYFYWYRQILGQKVEFLVSFYNNEISEKSEIFDDQFSVERPDGSNFTLKIRSTKLEDSAMYFCASNRGLLNEQFFGPGTRLTVL.

This clonotype has only a few counts. V and J are TRBV5-6 and TRBJ1-2; perhaps TRBD1 as D (5 bases). Per the germline V gene, CDR1 is SGHDT and CDR2 is YYEEEE. Trimming shortened V by 6 bases and J by 3 bases, and 12 bases separated the two germline ends. CDR3 length: 13 amino acids. CDR3 sequence reads: CASNQGRYYGYTF. The CDR3 DNA follows: TGTGCCAGCAACCAGGGCAGATACTATGGCTACACCTTC. The full variable domain, with the rest looked up from reference TRBV5-6 and TRBJ1-2, is DAGVTQSPTHLIKTRGQQVTLRCSPKSGHDTVSWYQQALGQGPQFIFQYYEEEERQRGNFPDRFSGHQFPNYSSELNVNALLLGDSALYLCASNQGRYYGYTFGSGTRLTVV.

The CDR3 DNA is TGTGCCAGCAGCCCACGACAGAGCTCCTATAATTCACCCCTCCACTTT. This codes for CASSPRQSSYNSPLHF. The genes are TRBV9 and TRBJ1-6, with D maybe TRBD1 (5 bases). The CDR3 is 16 amino acids. The V and J ends lost 4 bases and 0 bases respectively, with 11 bases between them. CDR1 is SGDLS, CDR2 YYNGEE, per germline.

In its sample, this clonotype was seen a few times. The rearrangement links TRBV20-1 to TRBJ1-4; no clear D. This CDR3 is built from 14 residues. Germline CDR1 reads DFQATT; CDR2 reads SNEGSKA (reference sequence). V shed 0 bases and J shed 8 bases, with 13 bases lying between them. CDR3 sequence: CSARDPRASEKLFF. The DNA for the CDR3 is TGCAGTGCTAGAGATCCTAGGGCCTCAGAAAAACTGTTTTTT.

This clonotype was counted ten times or more. The chain joins TRBV9 to TRBJ2-3; tentative D call: TRBD2 (5 bases). Germline V CDR1 and CDR2: SGDLS, YYNGEE. This CDR3 region has 13 residues. V gave up 2 bases and J gave up 3 bases, with 7 bases separating them. Here the CDR3 reads CASSVGETDTQYF. CDR3 coding DNA: TGTGCCAGCAGCGTGGGAGAGACAGATACGCAGTATTTT.

This chain uses TRBV29-1 with TRBJ1-5, with 7 bases fitting TRBD1. This CDR3 region has 14 residues. CDR1 is SQVTM and CDR2 is ANQGSEA in the germline V gene. The V gene end was trimmed by 5 bases and the J gene end by 4 bases; junction bases not matched to a gene: 8. This CDR3 reads CSVTETGFNQPQHF. The CDR3 DNA reads TGCAGCGTTACAGAGACAGGGTTTAATCAGCCCCAGCATTTT.

The chain employs TRBV20-1 and TRBJ1-1, with D unclear. There are 13 residues in the CDR3. Trimming removed 0 bases at V and 1 base at J, with 6 bases between. Per the germline V gene, CDR1 is DFQATT and CDR2 is SNEGSKA (reference sequence). CDR3 sequence: CSAREVGNTEAFF. The CDR3 nucleotides read TGCAGTGCTAGAGAAGTCGGGAACACTGAAGCTTTCTTT.

A few counts support this clonotype. The J gene is TRBJ2-5, the V gene TRBV2; maybe TRBD1 (6 bases). The CDR3 has 12 residues. Germline CDR1 SNHLY, CDR2 FYNNEI. CDR3 loop: CAGTLSQETQYF. The CDR3 DNA follows: TGTGCGGGGACACTAAGTCAAGAGACCCAGTACTTC.

The CDR3 protein is CASRGGFGQPQHF. CDR3 DNA: TGTGCCAGCAGAGGGGGATTTGGTCAGCCCCAGCATTTT. The chain is built from TRBV25-1 and TRBJ1-5, with a weak D call TRBD1 (6 bases). Trimming cost V 6 bases and J 6 bases, with 12 bases left between them. CDR1 and CDR2 (germline): MGHDK, SYGVNS. This CDR3 has 13 amino acids.

This chain uses TRBV5-1 with TRBJ2-1; a possible D gene is TRBD1 (6 bases). The CDR3 is made up of 16 amino acids. Germline assignment: CDR1 SGHRS and CDR2 YFSETQ. V lost 2 bases to trimming and J lost 2 bases, with 14 bases between them. For the CDR3, the DNA is TGCGCCAGCAGCTTTGACCCGGGACAAACCTACAATGAGCAGTTCTTC. Its protein is CASSFDPGQTYNEQFF.

This clonotype was detected many times. The CDR3 reads CASRPLSGRHTDTQYF. CDR3 nucleotides: TGTGCCAGCAGACCCCTTAGCGGGAGACACACAGATACGCAGTATTTT. V usage is TRBV6-2 or TRBV6-3 and J usage is TRBJ2-3; the match to TRBD2 covers 9 bases. CDR1 is MNHEY, CDR2 SVGEGT, per germline. This CDR3 comprises 16 residues. The V segment lost 6 bases and the J segment 2 bases; nucleotides outside the gene matches: 9.

This chain joins TRBV18 and TRBJ2-1; D assignment may be TRBD1 or TRBD2 (5 bases each). In germline, CDR1 is KGHSH, CDR2 LQKENI. The V end lost 4 bases, the J end lost 7 bases, and 11 bases lay between the germline ends. The CDR3 covers 13 residues. CDR3 amino acids: CASSLGRVNEQFF. DNA for the CDR3: TGTGCCAGCTCACTGGGACGTGTGAATGAGCAGTTCTTC. The variable domain in full, with the rest retrieved from reference TRBV18 and TRBJ2-1, is NAGVMQNPRHLVRRRGQEARLRCSPMKGHSHVYWYRQLPEEGLKFMVYLQKENIIDESGMPKERFSAEFPKEGPSILRIQQVVRGDSAAYFCASSLGRVNEQFFGPGTRLTVL.

A few counts support this clonotype. This chain uses TRBV7-6 with TRBJ2-5; D not resolved. Trimming took 5 bases from V and 4 from J, leaving 17 bases between them. The CDR3 loop spans 15 amino acids. Germline CDR1 SGHVS, CDR2 FNYEAQ. The CDR3 protein is CASSRRASSRETQYF. CDR3 in DNA: TGTGCCAGCAGCCGACGGGCTAGTTCCAGAGAGACCCAGTACTTC. The variable domain in full, completed from reference TRBV7-6 and TRBJ2-5, reads GAGVSQSPRYKVTKRGQDVALRCDPISGHVSLYWYRQALGQGPEFLTYFNYEAQQDKSGLPNDRFSAERPEGSISTLTIQRTEQRDSAMYRCASSRRASSRETQYFGPGTRLLVL.

Ten or more counts support this clonotype. The chain links TRBV20-1 to TRBJ1-1, with a weak D call TRBD1 (6 bases). The CDR3 covers 13 residues. V lost 7 bases, J lost 1 base, and 13 bases lay in between. Germline V gives CDR1 DFQATT, CDR2 SNEGSKA (reference sequence). This chain's CDR3 is CSVAQGGNTEAFF. The CDR3 DNA is TGCAGTGTTGCACAGGGAGGGAACACTGAAGCTTTCTTT.

The V and J genes are TRBV2 and TRBJ2-7, with 7 bases fitting TRBD1. J lost 2 bases, V lost 7 bases, and 8 bases had no gene match. The CDR3 extends over 14 amino acids. CDR1 is SNHLY and CDR2 is FYNNEI in the germline V gene. CDR3 DNA sequence: TGTGCCAGCACCCGGGACAGTGGGACCTACGAGCAGTACTTC. Translating gives CASTRDSGTYEQYF.

This clonotype was observed a single time. V gene TRBV19 combines with J gene TRBJ1-2, with 8 bases aligning to TRBD1. V lost 7 bases and J lost 6; bases outside the gene matches: 19. Germline loops: CDR1 LNHDA, CDR2 SQIVND (reference sequence). The CDR3 covers 17 residues. The CDR3 DNA reads as TGTGCCAGTACCATGGGCCTTCCCGACAGGGGAAGTCATGGCTACACCTTC. This translates into CASTMGLPDRGSHGYTF.

The rearrangement joins TRBV24-1 to TRBJ2-5; 12 bases are shared with TRBD1. CDR1 KGHDR and CDR2 SFDVKD come from the germline V gene. V dropped 3 bases and J dropped 5; count of bases not matched to a gene: 6. This CDR3 contains 16 residues. The CDR3 nucleotides read TGTGCCACCAGTGATCCAGGGACAGGGGGCCTGGAGACCCAGTACTTC. Encoded protein: CATSDPGTGGLETQYF.

In this sample, this clonotype turned up a few times. The chain carries TRBV7-6 and TRBJ2-7, with 8 bases identical to TRBD2. CDR3 length equals 14 residues. Germline lookup yields CDR1 SGHVS and CDR2 FNYEAQ. With V trimmed by 6 bases and J by 6 bases, 10 bases remained unmatched. The CDR3 sequence: CASRQSGSTGEQYF. The CDR3 nucleotides read TGTGCCAGCAGACAGAGCGGGAGCACGGGCGAGCAGTACTTC.

This clonotype has only a few counts. The chain links TRBV7-8 to TRBJ1-5; 10 nucleotides agree with TRBD1. The V gene end was trimmed by 3 bases and the J gene end by 7 bases; junction bases not matched to a gene: 9. Germline lookup yields CDR1 SGHVS and CDR2 FQNEAQ. CDR3 length: 16 amino acids. CDR3 coding DNA: TGTGCCAGCAGCTTGCGGGACAGGGGCCCCAAACAGCCCCAGCATTTT. This translates into CASSLRDRGPKQPQHF.

This chain connects TRBV7-9 to TRBJ1-1; D possibly corresponds to TRBD1 (6 bases). Trimming stripped 1 base from V and 4 bases from J, with 10 bases between. The CDR3 runs to 14 residues. Germline V gives CDR1 SEHNR, CDR2 FQNEAQ (reference sequence). Written as DNA, the CDR3 is TGTGCCAGCAGCTTAGGCGACAGGCGCACTGAAGCTTTCTTT. Its translation is CASSLGDRRTEAFF.

V is TRBV19 and J is TRBJ2-3; 11 positions match TRBD2. CDR1 and CDR2 from the germline V gene are LNHDA and SQIVND (reference sequence). With V trimmed by 7 bases and J by 8 bases, 8 bases remained unmatched. The CDR3 has 14 amino acids. This CDR3 reads CASTSSGRRGTQYF. CDR3 nucleotides: TGTGCCAGTACGTCTAGCGGGAGGAGGGGTACGCAGTATTTT.